The rows below give T cell receptor beta chains drawn from one sample of a study of T cell changes during pregnancy in multiple sclerosis. Produced via immunoSEQ multiplex PCR; TCRdb's table is partial and in-frame only. The table includes 91,000 or so clones, 92% detected once. The sequenced sample was peripheral blood, obtained after pregnancy. These receptors came from a female donor with multiple sclerosis, enrolled in a pregnancy study. The CDR3 runs from the conserved cysteine through the conserved F or W. The order of the fields is J gene, V gene, D gene, clone size, CDR3 protein, CDR3 DNA. The D gene is left open where the match is weak. Part of the rows lack a size; the others show once, few, many or a class for expanded clones.

j_gene: TRBJ2-7
v_gene: TRBV28
d_gene: TRBD1
abundance: -
CDR3aa: CASSPGTGSSYEQYF
CDR3nt: TGTGCCAGCAGTCCCGGGACAGGGAGCTCCTACGAGCAGTACTTC

j_gene: TRBJ1-2
v_gene: TRBV23-1
d_gene: TRBD1
abundance: -
CDR3aa: CASSPQGAPIYGYTF
CDR3nt: TGCGCCAGCAGTCCCCAGGGGGCACCCATCTATGGCTACACCTTC

j_gene: TRBJ1-1
v_gene: TRBV20-1
d_gene: -
abundance: -
CDR3aa: CSARDRAEAFF
CDR3nt: TGCAGTGCTAGAGACAGGGCTGAAGCTTTCTTT

j_gene: TRBJ2-7
v_gene: TRBV21-1
d_gene: -
abundance: once
CDR3aa: CASSPCPGTSGRVQDEQYF
CDR3nt: TGTGCCAGCAGCCCTTGTCCCGGGACTAGCGGGAGGGTTCAGGACGAGCAGTACTTC

j_gene: TRBJ2-1
v_gene: TRBV11-3
d_gene: -
abundance: -
CDR3aa: CASSLTENNEQFF
CDR3nt: TGTGCCAGCAGCCTGACTGAAAACAATGAGCAGTTCTTC

j_gene: TRBJ1-2
v_gene: TRBV5-1
d_gene: TRBD1
abundance: once
CDR3aa: CASSIDRGYGYTF
CDR3nt: TGCGCCAGCAGCATAGACAGGGGGTACGGCTACACCTTC

j_gene: TRBJ1-3
v_gene: TRBV12-5
d_gene: -
abundance: -
CDR3aa: CASGLVPYRASGNTIYF
CDR3nt: TGTGCTAGTGGTTTGGTACCCTACAGGGCTTCTGGAAACACCATATATTTT

j_gene: TRBJ1-1
v_gene: TRBV30
d_gene: TRBD1
abundance: -
CDR3aa: CAVRTGERTEAFF
CDR3nt: TGTGCCGTCAGGACAGGGGAGCGGACTGAAGCTTTCTTT

j_gene: TRBJ1-1
v_gene: TRBV6-6
d_gene: TRBD1
abundance: -
CDR3aa: CASSYPRGLVATEAFF
CDR3nt: TGTGCCAGCAGTTACCCCAGGGGGCTTGTGGCCACTGAAGCTTTCTTT

j_gene: TRBJ2-7
v_gene: TRBV19
d_gene: TRBD1
abundance: once
CDR3aa: CASSIRDSPYEQYF
CDR3nt: TGTGCCAGTAGTATCCGGGACAGCCCCTACGAGCAGTACTTC

j_gene: TRBJ1-2
v_gene: TRBV5-6
d_gene: -
abundance: few
CDR3aa: CASSSKTASWGYTF
CDR3nt: TGTGCCAGCAGCTCCAAGACAGCCTCCTGGGGCTACACCTTC

j_gene: TRBJ2-5
v_gene: TRBV7-2
d_gene: TRBD2
abundance: -
CDR3aa: CASSWTSGGRETQYF
CDR3nt: TGTGCCAGCAGCTGGACTAGCGGGGGGAGGGAGACCCAGTACTTC

j_gene: TRBJ2-1
v_gene: TRBV5-1
d_gene: -
abundance: -
CDR3aa: CASSLVGGKEQFF
CDR3nt: TGCGCCAGCAGCTTGGTGGGCGGGAAAGAGCAGTTCTTC

j_gene: TRBJ1-1
v_gene: TRBV6-4
d_gene: -
abundance: -
CDR3aa: CASSDSDGANTEAFF
CDR3nt: TGTGCCAGCAGTGACTCGGATGGGGCTAACACTGAAGCTTTCTTT

j_gene: TRBJ1-1
v_gene: TRBV5-1
d_gene: TRBD1
abundance: once
CDR3aa: CASKETGPMNTEAFF
CDR3nt: TGCGCCAGCAAGGAGACAGGGCCCATGAACACTGAAGCTTTCTTT

j_gene: TRBJ1-5
v_gene: TRBV7-8
d_gene: -
abundance: -
CDR3aa: CASSLIPGGQPQHF
CDR3nt: TGTGCCAGCAGCTTAATTCCGGGGGGACAGCCCCAGCATTTT

j_gene: TRBJ1-3
v_gene: TRBV19
d_gene: -
abundance: -
CDR3aa: CASRDSPNSGNTIYF
CDR3nt: TGTGCCAGTAGGGACAGTCCTAACTCTGGAAACACCATATATTTT

j_gene: TRBJ2-1
v_gene: TRBV6-5
d_gene: TRBD2
abundance: -
CDR3aa: CASSSAASGGKVQFF
CDR3nt: TGTGCCAGCAGTTCCGCGGCTAGCGGGGGCAAAGTGCAGTTCTTC

j_gene: TRBJ1-4
v_gene: TRBV30
d_gene: TRBD1
abundance: -
CDR3aa: CAWSVNRGREKLFF
CDR3nt: TGTGCCTGGAGTGTTAACAGGGGTAGGGAAAAACTGTTTTTT

j_gene: TRBJ2-7
v_gene: TRBV10-3
d_gene: -
abundance: -
CDR3aa: CAISKLQGYEQYF
CDR3nt: TGTGCCATCAGTAAATTACAGGGCTACGAGCAGTACTTC

j_gene: TRBJ2-3
v_gene: TRBV13
d_gene: -
abundance: -
CDR3aa: CASSLGQGLGDTQYF
CDR3nt: TGTGCCAGCAGCTTAGGGCAGGGGCTTGGTGATACGCAGTATTTT

j_gene: TRBJ2-2
v_gene: TRBV12-5
d_gene: -
abundance: -
CDR3aa: CASGLPRAAGGELFF
CDR3nt: TGTGCTAGTGGTTTGCCACGGGCGGCGGGCGGGGAGCTGTTTTTT

j_gene: TRBJ2-1
v_gene: TRBV5-1
d_gene: -
abundance: -
CDR3aa: CASRVLSGSSYNEQFF
CDR3nt: TGCGCCAGCAGGGTGCTTAGCGGATCGTCCTACAATGAGCAGTTCTTC

j_gene: TRBJ2-7
v_gene: TRBV18
d_gene: TRBD2
abundance: once
CDR3aa: CASSLFGTSQDEQYF
CDR3nt: TGTGCCAGCTCACTCTTCGGGACTAGCCAAGACGAGCAGTACTTC

j_gene: TRBJ2-7
v_gene: TRBV29-1
d_gene: TRBD1
abundance: -
CDR3aa: CSVVGDDRAYSYEQYF
CDR3nt: TGCAGCGTTGTGGGTGACGACAGGGCCTACTCCTACGAGCAGTACTTC

j_gene: TRBJ2-7
v_gene: TRBV29-1
d_gene: -
abundance: -
CDR3aa: CSVAQRGVPEQYF
CDR3nt: TGCAGCGTTGCCCAGCGTGGAGTCCCCGAGCAGTACTTC

j_gene: TRBJ2-1
v_gene: TRBV30
d_gene: TRBD1
abundance: -
CDR3aa: CAWSVTGDKYNEQFF
CDR3nt: TGTGCCTGGAGTGTGACAGGGGACAAATACAATGAGCAGTTCTTC

j_gene: TRBJ2-7
v_gene: TRBV29-1
d_gene: -
abundance: once
CDR3aa: CSVEGGAYEQYF
CDR3nt: TGCAGCGTTGAAGGGGGCGCCTACGAGCAGTACTTC

j_gene: TRBJ2-5
v_gene: TRBV29-1
d_gene: -
abundance: -
CDR3aa: CSVEDLETQYF
CDR3nt: TGCAGCGTTGAAGATCTAGAGACCCAGTACTTC

j_gene: TRBJ1-2
v_gene: TRBV4-1
d_gene: TRBD1
abundance: -
CDR3aa: CASSFGQGSSGYTF
CDR3nt: TGCGCCAGCAGCTTTGGACAGGGGAGTTCTGGCTACACCTTC

j_gene: TRBJ2-2
v_gene: TRBV5-8
d_gene: TRBD1
abundance: -
CDR3aa: CASSSSHGQGADTGELFF
CDR3nt: TGTGCCAGCAGCTCATCTCATGGACAGGGGGCTGACACCGGGGAGCTGTTTTTT

j_gene: TRBJ2-5
v_gene: TRBV7-9
d_gene: -
abundance: -
CDR3aa: CASSLGSVQETQYF
CDR3nt: TGTGCCAGCAGCTTAGGATCAGTTCAAGAGACCCAGTACTTC

j_gene: TRBJ2-5
v_gene: TRBV5-5
d_gene: TRBD2
abundance: -
CDR3aa: CASSLASGETQYF
CDR3nt: TGTGCCAGCAGCTTGGCTAGCGGGGAGACCCAGTACTTC

j_gene: TRBJ1-4
v_gene: TRBV7-3
d_gene: -
abundance: -
CDR3aa: CASRLQRSEKLFF
CDR3nt: TGTGCCAGCAGGCTTCAGAGGTCTGAAAAACTGTTTTTT

j_gene: TRBJ2-5
v_gene: TRBV4-2
d_gene: TRBD2
abundance: -
CDR3aa: CASSQVGRGVGETQYF
CDR3nt: TGTGCCAGCAGCCAAGTCGGGCGGGGGGTCGGAGAGACCCAGTACTTC

j_gene: TRBJ1-2
v_gene: TRBV30
d_gene: TRBD1
abundance: -
CDR3aa: CAHGTGLNGYTF
CDR3nt: TGTGCCCATGGGACAGGGCTGAATGGCTACACCTTC

j_gene: TRBJ1-1
v_gene: TRBV30
d_gene: TRBD1
abundance: -
CDR3aa: CAWSPEGAGGDPEAFF
CDR3nt: TGTGCCTGGAGTCCCGAGGGGGCAGGGGGTGACCCTGAAGCTTTCTTT

j_gene: TRBJ2-7
v_gene: TRBV10-3
d_gene: -
abundance: -
CDR3aa: CAISESAGAGYEQYF
CDR3nt: TGTGCCATCAGTGAGTCCGCAGGGGCGGGCTACGAGCAGTACTTC

j_gene: TRBJ2-5
v_gene: TRBV6-5
d_gene: -
abundance: -
CDR3aa: CASSYYSGFGETQYF
CDR3nt: TGTGCCAGCAGTTACTATTCGGGGTTCGGAGAGACCCAGTACTTC

j_gene: TRBJ1-3
v_gene: TRBV25-1
d_gene: -
abundance: -
CDR3aa: CASSDPLGSGNTIYF
CDR3nt: TGTGCCAGCAGTGACCCCCTAGGCTCTGGAAACACCATATATTTT

j_gene: TRBJ1-3
v_gene: TRBV10-2
d_gene: -
abundance: -
CDR3aa: CASSESEGLVNGNTIYF
CDR3nt: TGCGCCAGCAGTGAGTCAGAGGGTTTAGTAAACGGAAACACCATATATTTT

j_gene: TRBJ1-1
v_gene: TRBV6-1
d_gene: -
abundance: -
CDR3aa: CASSTDRNTEAFF
CDR3nt: TGTGCCAGCAGTACTGACAGGAACACTGAAGCTTTCTTT

j_gene: TRBJ1-4
v_gene: TRBV9
d_gene: -
abundance: -
CDR3aa: CASSAYGEKLFF
CDR3nt: TGTGCCAGCAGCGCCTACGGGGAAAAACTGTTTTTT

j_gene: TRBJ2-3
v_gene: TRBV5-1
d_gene: TRBD2
abundance: -
CDR3aa: CASSFGLAERDTQYF
CDR3nt: TGCGCCAGCAGCTTTGGCCTAGCGGAAAGAGATACGCAGTATTTT

j_gene: TRBJ1-6
v_gene: TRBV16
d_gene: TRBD1
abundance: -
CDR3aa: CASSQSGTGSSPLHF
CDR3nt: TGTGCCAGCAGCCAGTCTGGGACAGGGAGTTCACCCCTCCACTTT

j_gene: TRBJ2-7
v_gene: TRBV25-1
d_gene: TRBD1
abundance: -
CDR3aa: CASSDPGQGPHEQYF
CDR3nt: TGTGCCAGCAGCGACCCGGGACAGGGCCCTCACGAGCAGTACTTC

j_gene: TRBJ1-1
v_gene: TRBV11-2
d_gene: TRBD1
abundance: -
CDR3aa: CASAGQGWTEAFF
CDR3nt: TGTGCCAGCGCCGGACAGGGTTGGACTGAAGCTTTCTTT

j_gene: TRBJ1-1
v_gene: TRBV5-1
d_gene: TRBD1
abundance: -
CDR3aa: CASGTGLSNTEAFF
CDR3nt: TGCGCCAGCGGGACAGGTCTCTCGAACACTGAAGCTTTCTTT

j_gene: TRBJ2-2
v_gene: TRBV19
d_gene: -
abundance: -
CDR3aa: CASSIDAGLDTGELFF
CDR3nt: TGTGCCAGTAGTATAGATGCGGGGCTGGACACCGGGGAGCTGTTTTTT

j_gene: TRBJ1-3
v_gene: TRBV7-9
d_gene: -
abundance: -
CDR3aa: CASSLQDRGNTIYF
CDR3nt: TGTGCCAGCAGCTTACAGGACAGAGGAAACACCATATATTTT

j_gene: TRBJ2-4
v_gene: TRBV4-3
d_gene: TRBD1
abundance: once
CDR3aa: CASSQDRGTGAYF
CDR3nt: TGCGCCAGCAGCCAAGATAGGGGGACAGGGGCGTACTTC

j_gene: TRBJ2-7
v_gene: TRBV7-3
d_gene: -
abundance: -
CDR3aa: CASSPRQGPSAYEQYF
CDR3nt: TGTGCCAGCAGCCCGAGACAGGGCCCTAGCGCGTACGAGCAGTACTTC